This section outlines one T cell receptor (beta chain) sequence together with its context. The data derive from a study of cytomegalovirus exposure and HLA in healthy donors. Primers: 60 Vbeta forward and 13 Jbeta reverse. Produced via immunoSEQ multiplex PCR; TCRdb's table is partial and in-frame only. In the table there are 120,000 or so clones, less than 85% of which are singletons. The TCR was taken from a man aged 30 to 39 in good health and CMV-seropositive. The sample consisted of PBMCs.

The CDR3 protein is CASSRELEAFF. The CDR3 DNA is TGTGCCAGCAGTCGGGAGTTGGAAGCTTTCTTT. The chain recombines TRBV6-6 with TRBJ1-1; the D is unclear. This CDR3 comprises 11 residues. Germline V lookup: CDR1 MNHNY, CDR2 SVGAGI (reference sequence). The V gene lost 5 bases and the J gene lost 8 bases, with 9 bases spanning the gap.